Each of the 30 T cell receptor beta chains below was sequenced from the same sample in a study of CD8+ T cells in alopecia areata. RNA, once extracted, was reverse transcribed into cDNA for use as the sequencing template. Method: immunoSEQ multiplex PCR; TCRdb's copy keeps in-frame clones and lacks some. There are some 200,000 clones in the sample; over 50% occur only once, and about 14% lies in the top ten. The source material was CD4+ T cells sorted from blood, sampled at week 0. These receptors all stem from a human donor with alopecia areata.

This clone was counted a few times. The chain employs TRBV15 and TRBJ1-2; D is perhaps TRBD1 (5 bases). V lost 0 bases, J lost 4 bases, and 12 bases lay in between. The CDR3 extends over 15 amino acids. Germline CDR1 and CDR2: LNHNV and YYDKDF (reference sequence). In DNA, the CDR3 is TGTGCCACCAGCAGAGATAAGGCTCAGGGCTATGGCTACACCTTC. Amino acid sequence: CATSRDKAQGYGYTF. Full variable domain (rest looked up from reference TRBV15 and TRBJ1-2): DAMVIQNPRYQVTQFGKPVTLSCSQTLNHNVMYWYQQKSSQAPKLLFHYYDKDFNNEADTPDNFQSRRPNTSFCFLDIRSPGLGDTAMYLCATSRDKAQGYGYTFGSGTRLTVV.

The CDR3 sequence: CATSRPGGAAPEGTQYF. CDR3 bases: TGTGCCACCAGCAGGCCAGGGGGGGCCGCTCCCGAGGGGACGCAGTATTTT. The J gene is TRBJ2-3, the V gene TRBV15; D may match TRBD1 or TRBD2 (7 bases each). This CDR3 is 17 amino acids long. Germline CDR1 LNHNV, CDR2 YYDKDF (reference sequence). V was shortened by 3 bases and J by 9 bases, with 25 bases between the two germline ends.

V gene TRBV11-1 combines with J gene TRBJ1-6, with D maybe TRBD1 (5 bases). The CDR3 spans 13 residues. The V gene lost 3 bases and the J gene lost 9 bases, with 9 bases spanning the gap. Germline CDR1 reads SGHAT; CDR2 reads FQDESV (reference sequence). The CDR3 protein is CASSLQGGSPLHF. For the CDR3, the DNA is TGTGCCAGCAGCTTGCAGGGTGGTTCACCCCTCCACTTT.

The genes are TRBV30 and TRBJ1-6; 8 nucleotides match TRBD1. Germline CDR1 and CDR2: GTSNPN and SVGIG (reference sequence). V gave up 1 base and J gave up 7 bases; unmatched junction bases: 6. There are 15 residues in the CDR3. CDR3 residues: CAWSAAGGLNSPLHF. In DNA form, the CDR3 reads TGTGCCTGGAGTGCAGCAGGGGGCCTCAATTCACCCCTCCACTTT.

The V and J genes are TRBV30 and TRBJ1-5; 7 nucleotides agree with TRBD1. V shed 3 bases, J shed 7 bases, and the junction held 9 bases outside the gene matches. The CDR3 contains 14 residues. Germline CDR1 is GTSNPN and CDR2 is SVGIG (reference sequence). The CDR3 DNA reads TGTGCCTGGAGGGGCCAGGGGGGGGTGCAGCCCCAGCATTTT. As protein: CAWRGQGGVQPQHF.

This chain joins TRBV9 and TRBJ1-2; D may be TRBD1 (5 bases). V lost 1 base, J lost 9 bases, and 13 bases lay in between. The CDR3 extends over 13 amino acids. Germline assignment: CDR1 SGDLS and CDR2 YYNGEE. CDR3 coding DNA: TGTGCCAGCAGCGTATCGGACATCTCAAGCTACACCTTC. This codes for CASSVSDISSYTF.

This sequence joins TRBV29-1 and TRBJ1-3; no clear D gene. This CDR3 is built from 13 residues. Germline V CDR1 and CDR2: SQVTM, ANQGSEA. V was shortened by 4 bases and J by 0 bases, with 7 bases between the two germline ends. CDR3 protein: CSVVGLSGNTIYF. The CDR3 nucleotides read TGCAGCGTTGTGGGCCTCTCTGGAAACACCATATATTTT.

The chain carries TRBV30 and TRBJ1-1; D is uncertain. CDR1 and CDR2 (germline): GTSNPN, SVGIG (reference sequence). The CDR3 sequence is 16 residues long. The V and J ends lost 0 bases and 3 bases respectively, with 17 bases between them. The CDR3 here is CAWSVRKSALDTEAFF. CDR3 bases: TGTGCCTGGAGTGTACGGAAGAGTGCCCTAGACACTGAAGCTTTCTTT.

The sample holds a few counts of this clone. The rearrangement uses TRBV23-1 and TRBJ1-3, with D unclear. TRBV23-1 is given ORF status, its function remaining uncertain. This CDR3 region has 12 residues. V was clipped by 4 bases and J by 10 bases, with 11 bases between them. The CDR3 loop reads CASSRKWGTIYF. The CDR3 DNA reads TGCGCCAGCAGTCGGAAGTGGGGTACCATATATTTT.

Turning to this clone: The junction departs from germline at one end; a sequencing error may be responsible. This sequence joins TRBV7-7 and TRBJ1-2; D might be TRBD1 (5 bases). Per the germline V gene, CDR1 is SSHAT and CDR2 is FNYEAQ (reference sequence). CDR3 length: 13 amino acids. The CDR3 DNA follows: TGTGCTAGCATCAAGAGGCAGGGAGGCGGCTACACCTTC. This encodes CASIKRQGGGYTF. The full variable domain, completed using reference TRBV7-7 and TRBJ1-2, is GAGVSQSPRYKVTKRGQDVTLRCDPISSHATLYWYQQALGQGPEFLTYFNYEAQPDKSGLPSDRFSAERPEGSISTLTIQRTEQRDSAMYRCASIKRQGGGYTFGSGTRLTVV.

For the CDR3, the DNA is TGCAGCGTTGTTCCAGCGGGGGCCTACGAGCAGTACTTC. It is translated as CSVVPAGAYEQYF. The gene calls are TRBV29-1 and TRBJ2-7, with 8 positions matching TRBD2. V gave up 4 bases and J gave up 2 bases; unmatched junction bases: 4. The CDR3 totals 13 residues. Germline CDR1 and CDR2: SQVTM and ANQGSEA.

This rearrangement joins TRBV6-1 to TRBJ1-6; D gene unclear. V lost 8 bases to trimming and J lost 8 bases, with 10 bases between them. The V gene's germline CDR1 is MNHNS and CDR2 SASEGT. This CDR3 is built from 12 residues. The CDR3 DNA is TGTGCCAGCTTAAAAAGCGATTCACCCCTCCACTTT. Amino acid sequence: CASLKSDSPLHF.

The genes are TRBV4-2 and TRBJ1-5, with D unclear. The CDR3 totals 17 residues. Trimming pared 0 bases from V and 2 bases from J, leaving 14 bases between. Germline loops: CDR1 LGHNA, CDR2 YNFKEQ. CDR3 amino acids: CASSQDMAGGRNQPQHF. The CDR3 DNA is TGTGCCAGCAGCCAAGATATGGCAGGAGGACGCAATCAGCCCCAGCATTTT.

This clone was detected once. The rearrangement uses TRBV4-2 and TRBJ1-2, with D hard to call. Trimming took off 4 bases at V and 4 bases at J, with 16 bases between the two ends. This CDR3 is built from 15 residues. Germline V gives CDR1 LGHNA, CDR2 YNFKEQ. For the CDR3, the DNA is TGTGCCAGCAGCCCGGAGTCTTCGGGGAGCTATGGCTACACCTTC. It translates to CASSPESSGSYGYTF.

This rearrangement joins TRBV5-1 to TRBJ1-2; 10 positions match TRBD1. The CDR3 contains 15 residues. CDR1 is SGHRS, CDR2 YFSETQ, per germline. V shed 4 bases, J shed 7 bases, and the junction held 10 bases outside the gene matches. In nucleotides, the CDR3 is TGCGCCAGCAGCGCCGGGACAGGGGACCGCTTTGGCTACACCTTC. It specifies CASSAGTGDRFGYTF.

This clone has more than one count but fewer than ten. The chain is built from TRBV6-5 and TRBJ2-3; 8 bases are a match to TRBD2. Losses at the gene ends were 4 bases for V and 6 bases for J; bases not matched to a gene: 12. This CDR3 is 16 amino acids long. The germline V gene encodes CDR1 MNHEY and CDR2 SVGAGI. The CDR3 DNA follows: TGTGCCAGCAGTTTTATATTAGCGGGGCCAGGGGATACGCAGTATTTT. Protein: CASSFILAGPGDTQYF.

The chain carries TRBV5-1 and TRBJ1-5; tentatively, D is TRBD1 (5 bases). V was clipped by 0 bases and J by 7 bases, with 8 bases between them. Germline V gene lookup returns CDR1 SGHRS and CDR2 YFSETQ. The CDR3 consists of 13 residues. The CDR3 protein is CASSLDGDQPQHF. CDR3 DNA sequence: TGCGCCAGCAGCTTGGACGGGGACCAGCCCCAGCATTTT.

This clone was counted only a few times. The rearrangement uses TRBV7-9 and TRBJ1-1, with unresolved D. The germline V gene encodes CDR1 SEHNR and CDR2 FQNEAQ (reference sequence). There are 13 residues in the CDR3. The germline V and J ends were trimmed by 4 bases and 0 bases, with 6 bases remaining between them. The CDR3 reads CASSSLMNTEAFF. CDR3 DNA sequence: TGTGCCAGCAGCTCGCTGATGAACACTGAAGCTTTCTTT.

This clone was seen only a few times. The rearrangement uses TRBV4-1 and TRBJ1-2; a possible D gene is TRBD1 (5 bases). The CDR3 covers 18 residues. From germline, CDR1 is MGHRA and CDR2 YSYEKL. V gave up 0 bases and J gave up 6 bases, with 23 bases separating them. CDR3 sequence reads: CASSQDRGAGGATNGYTF. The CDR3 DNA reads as TGCGCCAGCAGCCAAGATAGGGGAGCAGGAGGGGCAACTAATGGCTACACCTTC.

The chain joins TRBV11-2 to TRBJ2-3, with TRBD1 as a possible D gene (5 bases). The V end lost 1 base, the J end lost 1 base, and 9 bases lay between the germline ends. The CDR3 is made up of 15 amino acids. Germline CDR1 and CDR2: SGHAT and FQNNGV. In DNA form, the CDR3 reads TGTGCCAGCAGCTTAGGGGGCAGCCGCACAGATACGCAGTATTTT. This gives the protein CASSLGGSRTDTQYF.

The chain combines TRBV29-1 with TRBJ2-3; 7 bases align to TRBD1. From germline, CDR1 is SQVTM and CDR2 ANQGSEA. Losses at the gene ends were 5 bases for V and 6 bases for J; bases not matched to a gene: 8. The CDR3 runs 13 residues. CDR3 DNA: TGCAGCGTTTTAAGGGGGCGCGGGGATACGCAGTATTTT. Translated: CSVLRGRGDTQYF.

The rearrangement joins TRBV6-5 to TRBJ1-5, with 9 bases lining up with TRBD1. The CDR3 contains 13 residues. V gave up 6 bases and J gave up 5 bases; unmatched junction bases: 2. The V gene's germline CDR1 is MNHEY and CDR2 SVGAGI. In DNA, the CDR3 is TGTGCCAGCAGCTGGGACAGGGATCAGCCCCAGCATTTT. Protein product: CASSWDRDQPQHF.

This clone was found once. Here the CDR3 DNA reads TGTGCCAGCAGTGTAGCGGGGGTCCTTAATTACAATGAGCAGTTCTTC. Its protein is CASSVAGVLNYNEQFF. The rearrangement links TRBV25-1 to TRBJ2-1; TRBD2 matches at 9 bases. J was trimmed by 4 bases and V by 4 bases; bases with no gene match: 8. This CDR3 has 16 residues. Germline V gene sequence: CDR1 MGHDK, CDR2 SYGVNS.

The CDR3 loop reads CSAQSGETQYF. For the CDR3, the DNA is TGCAGTGCCCAGTCGGGCGAGACCCAGTACTTC. The rearrangement joins TRBV20-1 to TRBJ2-5; no clear D. The germline V and J ends were trimmed by 6 bases and 5 bases, with 10 bases remaining between them. The length of the CDR3 is 11 residues. Germline assignment: CDR1 DFQATT and CDR2 SNEGSKA (reference sequence).

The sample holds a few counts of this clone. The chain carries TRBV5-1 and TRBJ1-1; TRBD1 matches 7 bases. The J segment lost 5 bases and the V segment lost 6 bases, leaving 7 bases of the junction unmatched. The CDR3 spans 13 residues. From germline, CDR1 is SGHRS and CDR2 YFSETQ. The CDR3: CASTIGTETEAFF. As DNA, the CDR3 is TGCGCCAGCACCATAGGGACAGAGACTGAAGCTTTCTTT.

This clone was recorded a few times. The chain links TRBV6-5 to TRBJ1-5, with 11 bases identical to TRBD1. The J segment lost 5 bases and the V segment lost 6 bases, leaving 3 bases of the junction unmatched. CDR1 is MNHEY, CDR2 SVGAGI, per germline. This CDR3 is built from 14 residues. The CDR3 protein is CASSRTGGHQPQHF. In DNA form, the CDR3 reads TGTGCCAGCAGCAGGACAGGGGGCCATCAGCCCCAGCATTTT.

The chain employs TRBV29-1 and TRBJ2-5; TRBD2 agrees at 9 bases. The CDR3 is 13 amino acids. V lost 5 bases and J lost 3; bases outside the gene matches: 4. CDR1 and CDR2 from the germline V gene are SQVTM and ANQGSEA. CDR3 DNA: TGCAGCGTTCGCCGGACTAGCGAAGAGACCCAGTACTTC. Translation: CSVRRTSEETQYF.

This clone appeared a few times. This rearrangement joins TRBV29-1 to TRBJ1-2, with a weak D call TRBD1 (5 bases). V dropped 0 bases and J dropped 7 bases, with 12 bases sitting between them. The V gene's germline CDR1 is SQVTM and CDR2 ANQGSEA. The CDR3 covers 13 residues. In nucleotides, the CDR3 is TGCAGCGTTGAAGAGAAGGGGTTGGGTGGCTACACCTTC. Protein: CSVEEKGLGGYTF.

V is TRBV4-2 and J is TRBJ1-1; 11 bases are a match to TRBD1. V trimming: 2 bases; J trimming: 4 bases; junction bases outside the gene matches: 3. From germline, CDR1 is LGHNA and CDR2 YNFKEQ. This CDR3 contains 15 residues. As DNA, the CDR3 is TGTGCCAGCAGCCAACTGGACAGGGGGCCCACTGAAGCTTTCTTT. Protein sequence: CASSQLDRGPTEAFF.

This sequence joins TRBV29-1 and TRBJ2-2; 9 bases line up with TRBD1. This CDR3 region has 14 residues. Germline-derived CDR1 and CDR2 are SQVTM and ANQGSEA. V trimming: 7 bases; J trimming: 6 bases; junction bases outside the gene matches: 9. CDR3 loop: CSATGDRVAGELFF. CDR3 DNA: TGCAGCGCGACAGGGGACAGGGTCGCCGGGGAGCTGTTTTTT.